The rows below give T cell receptor beta chains drawn from one sample of a study of a mutant IDH1 vaccine in newly diagnosed glioma. No antigen has been identified for these receptors. Sequenced by immunoSEQ multiplex PCR; TCRdb stores in-frame clones only, minus some. The table lists tens of thousands of clones, around 87% of them singletons. This specimen was PBMCs, taken from a glioma patient whose treatment included an IDH1 peptide vaccine. Every receptor here comes from a young man with glioma. Each CDR3 is given with its conserved first and last residue. Fields, in order: V gene, clone size, J gene, D gene, CDR3 protein, CDR3 DNA. D genes are given only for firm matches. Clone sizes are given selectively: once, few, many, or a class where the clone is expanded.

TRBV18	once	TRBJ1-3	TRBD1	CASSPGTAGSGNTIYF	TGTGCCAGCTCACCAGGGACAGCCGGCTCTGGAAACACCATATATTTT
TRBV5-1	NA	TRBJ2-4	NA	CASSLGPGLAKNIQYF	TGCGCCAGCAGCTTGGGACCGGGGTTAGCCAAAAACATTCAGTACTTC
TRBV6-5	NA	TRBJ2-1	NA	CASSRNRDNEQFF	TGTGCCAGCAGTCGAAACAGGGACAATGAGCAGTTCTTC
TRBV5-1	once	TRBJ1-1	TRBD1	CASSLTGPTEAFF	TGCGCCAGCAGCCTGACAGGGCCCACTGAAGCTTTCTTT
TRBV28	NA	TRBJ2-1	NA	CASKEVRASPKNEQFF	TGTGCCAGCAAAGAGGTTCGGGCTAGCCCTAAAAATGAGCAGTTCTTC
TRBV5-6	NA	TRBJ1-2	NA	CASSLATRTADYGYTF	TGTGCCAGCAGCTTGGCGACTAGAACAGCTGACTATGGCTACACCTTC
TRBV7-9	NA	TRBJ1-3	NA	CASSLASSGNTIYF	TGTGCCAGCAGCTTAGCGAGCTCTGGAAACACCATATATTTT
TRBV5-6	NA	TRBJ2-1	TRBD1	CASSRDRGGYEQFF	TGTGCCAGCAGTCGCGACAGGGGTGGATATGAGCAGTTCTTC
TRBV4-3	NA	TRBJ2-2	NA	CASSRRAGELFF	NA
TRBV6-1	NA	TRBJ2-7	NA	CASRRTVYPYEQYF	TGTGCCAGCAGGAGGACGGTGTACCCCTACGAGCAGTACTTC
TRBV21-1	NA	TRBJ2-5	NA	CASSKVPSGTTLEETQYF	TGTGCCAGCAGCAAAGTTCCGTCGGGGACTACCTTGGAAGAGACCCAGTACTTC
TRBV5-5	NA	TRBJ2-7	NA	CASSLLRDSWYF	TGTGCCAGCAGCCTCCTTCGGGACTCGTGGTACTTC
TRBV2	NA	TRBJ2-3	TRBD1	CASRRDSYTDTQYF	TGTGCCAGCAGACGGGACAGCTACACAGATACGCAGTATTTT
TRBV18	NA	TRBJ2-5	NA	CASSSLVQETQYF	TGTGCCAGCTCAAGCCTAGTGCAAGAGACCCAGTACTTC
TRBV28	NA	TRBJ2-7	NA	CASSYSYEQYF	TGTGCCAGCAGCTACTCCTACGAGCAGTACTTC
TRBV29-1	NA	TRBJ1-1	NA	CSVLYPTPEAFF	TGCAGCGTTCTCTACCCTACACCGGAAGCTTTCTTT
TRBV18	NA	TRBJ2-3	TRBD2	CASSRGGNTQYF	TGTGCCAGCTCCCGCGGGGGTAATACGCAGTATTTT
TRBV6-1	NA	TRBJ2-3	NA	CASSEGASVYTDTQYF	TGTGCCAGCAGTGAGGGGGCTTCGGTGTACACAGATACGCAGTATTTT
TRBV27	NA	TRBJ2-1	NA	CASSPGRSDEQFF	TGTGCCAGCAGTCCGGGACGGAGCGATGAGCAGTTCTTC
TRBV2	few	TRBJ1-1	NA	CASSSFSFDFF	TGTGCCAGCAGTAGTTTTTCGTTCGATTTCTTT
TRBV6-1	NA	TRBJ2-1	NA	CASRDGFYNEQFF	TGTGCCAGCAGGGACGGTTTCTACAATGAGCAGTTCTTC
TRBV30	NA	TRBJ1-1	NA	CAWTPSLRELAFF	TGTGCCTGGACCCCGAGCCTTCGGGAGCTAGCTTTCTTT
TRBV6-6	NA	TRBJ1-4	NA	CASSLSRGNEKLFF	TGTGCCAGCAGCCTTAGTCGGGGGAATGAAAAACTGTTTTTT
TRBV7-7	NA	TRBJ1-2	NA	CASSLEGYDYGYTF	TGTGCCAGCAGCTTAGAAGGGTATGACTATGGCTACACCTTC
TRBV7-2	NA	TRBJ1-2	TRBD1	CASSSRTGRANYGYTF	TGTGCCAGCAGCTCCAGGACAGGACGAGCTAACTATGGCTACACCTTC
TRBV27	NA	TRBJ2-3	NA	CASSTLTDTQYF	TGTGCCAGCAGCACCCTCACAGATACGCAGTATTTT
TRBV5-1	NA	TRBJ2-7	TRBD2	CASSLITSGIYEQYF	TGCGCCAGCAGCTTAATAACTAGCGGGATCTACGAGCAGTACTTC
TRBV9	NA	TRBJ2-3	NA	CASSGTTGTSSTDTQYF	TGTGCCAGCAGCGGCACTACAGGGACCTCTAGCACAGATACGCAGTATTTT
TRBV19	NA	TRBJ2-7	TRBD1	CASAGTGLHYEQYF	TGTGCCAGCGCCGGGACAGGGTTGCACTACGAGCAGTACTTC
TRBV6-5	NA	TRBJ1-4	NA	CASSYWGGEKLFF	TGTGCCAGCAGTTACTGGGGAGGGGAAAAACTGTTTTTT
TRBV4-2	NA	TRBJ2-3	NA	CASSQMSGSTDTQYF	TGTGCCAGCAGCCAAATGAGCGGATCCACAGATACGCAGTATTTT
TRBV29-1	once	TRBJ2-7	TRBD1	CSVEDSGQHGSYEQYF	TGCAGCGTTGAAGATTCGGGACAGCATGGCTCCTACGAGCAGTACTTC
TRBV18	NA	TRBJ2-3	NA	CASSPLIAPGTDTQYF	TGTGCCAGCTCACCACTCATTGCCCCAGGGACAGATACGCAGTATTTT
TRBV7-2	NA	TRBJ2-2	NA	CASSLNRVNTGELFF	TGTGCCAGCAGCTTAAACAGGGTGAACACCGGGGAGCTGTTTTTT
TRBV7-8	NA	TRBJ2-1	NA	CASSNKRAATVEQFF	TGTGCCAGCAGCAACAAGCGGGCCGCGACCGTCGAGCAGTTCTTC
TRBV27	NA	TRBJ1-5	NA	CASSPYAGHQPQHF	TGTGCCAGCAGTCCCTACGCAGGGCATCAGCCCCAGCATTTT
TRBV5-1	NA	TRBJ2-1	NA	CASSQDNRDPQFF	TGCGCCAGCAGCCAAGATAACAGGGACCCCCAGTTCTTC
TRBV7-9	NA	TRBJ2-7	NA	CASSQGTATYEQYF	TGTGCCAGCAGCCAAGGGACGGCAACCTACGAGCAGTACTTC
TRBV19	NA	TRBJ1-2	NA	CASSSIWYTGGYGYTF	TGTGCCAGTAGTTCCATTTGGTACACGGGAGGATATGGCTACACCTTC
TRBV19	NA	TRBJ1-1	NA	CATRDPRRKGTEAFF	TGTGCTACCCGGGACCCCCGGCGCAAGGGCACTGAAGCTTTCTTT
TRBV5-6	NA	TRBJ2-7	NA	CASSLYSRPSYEQYF	TGTGCCAGCAGCTTGTATAGCAGACCCTCCTACGAGCAGTACTTC
TRBV7-7	NA	TRBJ2-1	NA	CASSSRPGDEQFF	TGTGCCAGCAGCTCCCGACCGGGCGATGAGCAGTTCTTC
TRBV6-1	NA	TRBJ1-5	NA	CASSESRADQPQHF	TGTGCCAGCAGTGAAAGCCGGGCCGACCAGCCCCAGCATTTT